This T cell receptor beta chain originates from a study of control samples from healthy donors and cancer patients. V was clipped by 0 bases and J by 4 bases, with 4 bases between them. The CDR3 loop spans 13 amino acids. CDR1 and CDR2 (germline): SGHRS, YFSETQ. The assay was immunoSEQ multiplex PCR, and TCRdb's table has in-frame clones only and misses some. The table lists 120,000 to 150,000 clones, 75% to 95% of them singletons. Material for sequencing was blood. V and J are TRBV5-1 and TRBJ1-4; D not resolved. The source of this sequence is a young man in good health. The CDR3 DNA reads as TGCGCCAGCAGCTTGGAGGTTAATGAAAAACTGTTTTTT. Its translation: CASSLEVNEKLFF.